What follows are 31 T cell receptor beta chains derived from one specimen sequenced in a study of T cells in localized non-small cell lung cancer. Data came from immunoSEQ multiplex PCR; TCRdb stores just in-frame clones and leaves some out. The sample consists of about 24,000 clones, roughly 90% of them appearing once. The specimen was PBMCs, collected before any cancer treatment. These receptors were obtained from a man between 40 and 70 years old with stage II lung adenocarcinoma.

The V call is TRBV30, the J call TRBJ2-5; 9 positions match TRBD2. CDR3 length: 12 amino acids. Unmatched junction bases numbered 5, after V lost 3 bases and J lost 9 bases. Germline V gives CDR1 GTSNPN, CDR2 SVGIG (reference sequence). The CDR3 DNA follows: TGTGCCTGGAGCCGGACTAGCGCGGCCCAGTACTTC. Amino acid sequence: CAWSRTSAAQYF.

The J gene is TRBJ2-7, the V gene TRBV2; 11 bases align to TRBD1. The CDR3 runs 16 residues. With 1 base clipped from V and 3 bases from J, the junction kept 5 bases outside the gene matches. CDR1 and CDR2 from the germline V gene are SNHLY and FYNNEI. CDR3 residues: CASSEVGQGGSYEQYF. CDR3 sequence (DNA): TGTGCCAGCAGTGAAGTGGGACAGGGGGGCAGCTACGAGCAGTACTTC.

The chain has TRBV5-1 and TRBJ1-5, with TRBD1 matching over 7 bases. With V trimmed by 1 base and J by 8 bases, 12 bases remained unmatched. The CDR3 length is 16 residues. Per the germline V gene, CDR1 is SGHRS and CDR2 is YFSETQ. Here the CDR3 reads CASSLRRDSPNEPQHF. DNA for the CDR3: TGCGCCAGCAGCTTGCGGCGGGACAGCCCTAATGAGCCCCAGCATTTT.

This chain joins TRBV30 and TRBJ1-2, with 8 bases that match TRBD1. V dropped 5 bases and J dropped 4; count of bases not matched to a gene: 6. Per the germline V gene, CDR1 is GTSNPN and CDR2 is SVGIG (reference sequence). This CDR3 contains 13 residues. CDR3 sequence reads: CAWARDRPYGYTF. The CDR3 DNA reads TGTGCCTGGGCCCGGGACAGGCCCTATGGCTACACCTTC.

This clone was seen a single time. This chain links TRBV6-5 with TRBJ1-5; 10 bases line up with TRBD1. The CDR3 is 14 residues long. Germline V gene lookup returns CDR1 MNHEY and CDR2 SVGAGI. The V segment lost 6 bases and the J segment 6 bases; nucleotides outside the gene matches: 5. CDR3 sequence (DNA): TGTGCCAGCAGGGGACAGGGGAAGATTCAGCCCCAGCATTTT. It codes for CASRGQGKIQPQHF.

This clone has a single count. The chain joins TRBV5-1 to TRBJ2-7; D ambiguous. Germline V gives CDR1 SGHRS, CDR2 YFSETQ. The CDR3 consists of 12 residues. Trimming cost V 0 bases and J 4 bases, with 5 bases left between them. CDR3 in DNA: TGCGCCAGCAGCTTGGACGGATACGAGCAGTACTTC. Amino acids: CASSLDGYEQYF.

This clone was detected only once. CDR3 region: CASSAGTNTEAFF. The CDR3 coding sequence is TGCGCCAGCAGTGCCGGGACAAACACTGAAGCTTTCTTT. The chain recombines TRBV10-2 with TRBJ1-1; tentatively, D is TRBD1 (6 bases). The CDR3 is 13 residues long. V was clipped by 4 bases and J by 2 bases, with 8 bases between them. Germline V gene lookup returns CDR1 WSHSY and CDR2 SAAADI.

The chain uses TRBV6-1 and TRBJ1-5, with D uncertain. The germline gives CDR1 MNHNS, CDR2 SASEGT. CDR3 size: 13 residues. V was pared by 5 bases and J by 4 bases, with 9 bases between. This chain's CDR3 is CASSPIRNQPQHF. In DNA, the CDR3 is TGTGCCAGCAGTCCCATTCGTAATCAGCCCCAGCATTTT.

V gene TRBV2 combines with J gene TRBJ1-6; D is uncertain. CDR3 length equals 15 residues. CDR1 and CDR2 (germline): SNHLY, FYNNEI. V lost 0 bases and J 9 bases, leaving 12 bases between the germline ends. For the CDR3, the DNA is TGTGCCAGCAGTGAAGCCCCCTCTGGACCTTCACCCCTCCACTTT. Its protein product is CASSEAPSGPSPLHF.

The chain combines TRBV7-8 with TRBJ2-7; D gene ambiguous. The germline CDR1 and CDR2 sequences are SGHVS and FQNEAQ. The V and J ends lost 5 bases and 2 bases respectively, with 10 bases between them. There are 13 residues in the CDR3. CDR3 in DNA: TGTGCCAGCAGCCTCGATGGGCCCTACGAGCAGTACTTC. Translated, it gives CASSLDGPYEQYF.

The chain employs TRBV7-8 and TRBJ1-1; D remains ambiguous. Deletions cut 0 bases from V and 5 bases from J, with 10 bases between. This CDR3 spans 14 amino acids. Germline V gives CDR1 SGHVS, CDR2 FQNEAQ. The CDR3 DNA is TGTGCCAGCAGCTTAGCGTTGGACGGAACTGAAGCTTTCTTT. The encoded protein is CASSLALDGTEAFF.

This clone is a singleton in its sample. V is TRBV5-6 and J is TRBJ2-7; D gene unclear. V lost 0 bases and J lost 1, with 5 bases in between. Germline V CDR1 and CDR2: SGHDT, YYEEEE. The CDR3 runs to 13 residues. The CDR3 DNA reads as TGTGCCAGCAGCTTGGGTCAGTCCTACGAGCAGTACTTC. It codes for CASSLGQSYEQYF. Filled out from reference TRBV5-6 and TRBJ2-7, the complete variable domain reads DAGVTQSPTHLIKTRGQQVTLRCSPKSGHDTVSWYQQALGQGPQFIFQYYEEEERQRGNFPDRFSGHQFPNYSSELNVNALLLGDSALYLCASSLGQSYEQYFGPGTRLTVT.

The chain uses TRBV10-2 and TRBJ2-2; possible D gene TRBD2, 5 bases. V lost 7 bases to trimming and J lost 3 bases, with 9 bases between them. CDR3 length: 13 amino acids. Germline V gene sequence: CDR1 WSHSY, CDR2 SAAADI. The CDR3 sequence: CASNGGHTGELFF. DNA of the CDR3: TGCGCCAGCAACGGAGGCCACACCGGGGAGCTGTTTTTT.

The CDR3 nucleotides are TGTGCCAGCACCTTGGGGGCAACCGAACGCGAGCAGTTCTTC. It codes for CASTLGATEREQFF. The chain recombines TRBV28 with TRBJ2-1; a possible D gene is TRBD1 (6 bases). V dropped 7 bases and J dropped 10 bases, with 20 bases sitting between them. The CDR3 length is 14 residues. Per the germline V gene, CDR1 is MDHEN and CDR2 is SYDVKM.

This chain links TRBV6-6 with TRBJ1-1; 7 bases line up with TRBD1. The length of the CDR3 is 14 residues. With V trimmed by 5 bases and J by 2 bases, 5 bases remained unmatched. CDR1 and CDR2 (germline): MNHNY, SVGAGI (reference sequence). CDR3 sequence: CASSRDSLNTEAFF. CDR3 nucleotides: TGTGCCAGCAGTAGGGACAGCCTTAACACTGAAGCTTTCTTT.

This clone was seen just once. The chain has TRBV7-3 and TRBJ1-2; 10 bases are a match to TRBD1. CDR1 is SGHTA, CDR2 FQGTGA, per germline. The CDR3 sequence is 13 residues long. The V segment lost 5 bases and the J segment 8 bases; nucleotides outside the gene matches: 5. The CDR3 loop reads CASSAGTGEGYTF. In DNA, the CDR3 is TGTGCCAGCAGCGCGGGGACAGGGGAAGGCTACACCTTC.

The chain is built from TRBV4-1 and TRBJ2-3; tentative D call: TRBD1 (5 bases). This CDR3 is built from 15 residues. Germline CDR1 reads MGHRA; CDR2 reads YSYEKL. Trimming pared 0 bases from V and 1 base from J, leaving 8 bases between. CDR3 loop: CASSQEQVGTDTQYF. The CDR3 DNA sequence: TGCGCCAGCAGCCAAGAACAGGTGGGCACAGATACGCAGTATTTT.

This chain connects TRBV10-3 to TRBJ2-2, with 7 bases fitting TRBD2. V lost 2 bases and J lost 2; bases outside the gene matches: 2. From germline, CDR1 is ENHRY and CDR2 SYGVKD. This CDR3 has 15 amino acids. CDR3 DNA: TGTGCCATCAGTGAGGCTAGCGGAAACACCGGGGAGCTGTTTTTT. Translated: CAISEASGNTGELFF.

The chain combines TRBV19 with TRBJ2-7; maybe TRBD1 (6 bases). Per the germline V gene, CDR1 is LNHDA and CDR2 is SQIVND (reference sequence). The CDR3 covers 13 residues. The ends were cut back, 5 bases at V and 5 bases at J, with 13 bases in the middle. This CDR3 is CASSENRVHEQYF. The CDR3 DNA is TGTGCCAGTAGTGAGAACAGGGTCCACGAGCAGTACTTC.

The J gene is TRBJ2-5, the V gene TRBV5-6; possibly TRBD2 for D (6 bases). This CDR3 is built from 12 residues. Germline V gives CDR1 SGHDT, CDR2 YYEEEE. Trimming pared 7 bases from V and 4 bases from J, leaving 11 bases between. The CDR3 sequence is CASEKGGETQYF. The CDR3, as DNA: TGTGCCAGCGAAAAGGGAGGAGAGACCCAGTACTTC.

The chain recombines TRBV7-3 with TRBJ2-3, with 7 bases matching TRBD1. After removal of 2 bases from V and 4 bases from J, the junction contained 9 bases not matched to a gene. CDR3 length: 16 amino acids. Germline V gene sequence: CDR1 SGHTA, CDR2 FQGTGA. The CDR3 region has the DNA TGTGCCAGCAGCTTAGACCCGGGACAGATCGCAGATACGCAGTATTTT. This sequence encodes CASSLDPGQIADTQYF.

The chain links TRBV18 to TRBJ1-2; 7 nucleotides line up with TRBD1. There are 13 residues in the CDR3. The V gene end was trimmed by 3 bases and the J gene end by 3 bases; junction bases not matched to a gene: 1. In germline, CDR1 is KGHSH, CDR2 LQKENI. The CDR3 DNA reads TGTGCCAGCTCACCCGACAGGGACTATGGCTACACCTTC. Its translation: CASSPDRDYGYTF.

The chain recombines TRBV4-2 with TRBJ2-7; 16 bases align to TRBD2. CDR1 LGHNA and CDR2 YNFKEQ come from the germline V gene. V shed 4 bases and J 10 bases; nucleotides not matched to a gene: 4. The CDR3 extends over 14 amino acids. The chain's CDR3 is CASSPGTSGRDQYF. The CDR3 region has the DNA TGTGCCAGCAGCCCGGGGACTAGCGGGAGGGATCAGTACTTC.

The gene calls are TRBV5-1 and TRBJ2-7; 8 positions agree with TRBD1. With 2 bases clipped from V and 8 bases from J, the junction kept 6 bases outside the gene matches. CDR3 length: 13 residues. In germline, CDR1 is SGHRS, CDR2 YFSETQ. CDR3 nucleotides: TGCGCCAGCAGCTTAACGGACAGGGACAAGCAGTACTTC. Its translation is CASSLTDRDKQYF.

The CDR3 nucleotides read TGTGCCACCAGCAGCGGGAGGGCGGATGAGCAGTTCTTC. Protein: CATSSGRADEQFF. The chain combines TRBV15 with TRBJ2-1; TRBD2 agrees at 8 bases. With 3 bases clipped from V and 8 bases from J, the junction kept 3 bases outside the gene matches. This CDR3 is 13 amino acids long. Germline assignment: CDR1 LNHNV and CDR2 YYDKDF (reference sequence).

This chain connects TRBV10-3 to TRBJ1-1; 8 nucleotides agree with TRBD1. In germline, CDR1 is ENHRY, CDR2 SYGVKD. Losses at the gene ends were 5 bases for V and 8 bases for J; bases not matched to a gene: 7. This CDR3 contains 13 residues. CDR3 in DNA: TGTGCCATCAGTATTCAGGGGGCCACCGAAGCTTTCTTT. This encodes CAISIQGATEAFF.

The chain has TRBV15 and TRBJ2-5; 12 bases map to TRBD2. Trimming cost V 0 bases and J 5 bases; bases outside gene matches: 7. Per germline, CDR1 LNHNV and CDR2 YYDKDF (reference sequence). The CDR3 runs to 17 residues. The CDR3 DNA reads TGTGCCACCAGCAGAGAACTAGCGGGGGGCCCGACCGAGACCCAGTACTTC. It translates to CATSRELAGGPTETQYF. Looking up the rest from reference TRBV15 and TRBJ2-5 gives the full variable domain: DAMVIQNPRYQVTQFGKPVTLSCSQTLNHNVMYWYQQKSSQAPKLLFHYYDKDFNNEADTPDNFQSRRPNTSFCFLDIRSPGLGDTAMYLCATSRELAGGPTETQYFGPGTRLLVL.

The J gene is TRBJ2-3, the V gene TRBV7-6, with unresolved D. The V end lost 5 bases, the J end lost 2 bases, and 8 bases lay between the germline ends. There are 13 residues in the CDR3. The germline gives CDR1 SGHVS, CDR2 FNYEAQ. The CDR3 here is CASSPSTTDTQYF. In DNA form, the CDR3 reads TGTGCCAGCAGCCCATCGACCACAGATACGCAGTATTTT.

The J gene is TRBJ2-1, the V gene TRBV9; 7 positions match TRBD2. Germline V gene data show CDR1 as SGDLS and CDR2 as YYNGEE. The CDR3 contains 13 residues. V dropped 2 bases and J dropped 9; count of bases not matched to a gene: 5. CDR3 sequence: CASSVGGSGEQFF. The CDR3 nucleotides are TGTGCCAGCAGCGTGGGGGGGAGCGGTGAGCAGTTCTTC. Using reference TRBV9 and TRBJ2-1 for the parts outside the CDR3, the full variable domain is DSGVTQTPKHLITATGQRVTLRCSPRSGDLSVYWYQQSLDQGLQFLIQYYNGEERAKGNILERFSAQQFPDLHSELNLSSLELGDSALYFCASSVGGSGEQFFGPGTRLTVL.

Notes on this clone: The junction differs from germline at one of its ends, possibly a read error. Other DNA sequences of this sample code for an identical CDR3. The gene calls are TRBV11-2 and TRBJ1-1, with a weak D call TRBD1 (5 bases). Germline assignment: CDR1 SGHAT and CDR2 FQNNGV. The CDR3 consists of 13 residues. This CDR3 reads CASRSQVNTEAFF. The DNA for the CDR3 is TGTGCCAGCAGGTCACAGGTGAACACTGAGGCTTTCTTT. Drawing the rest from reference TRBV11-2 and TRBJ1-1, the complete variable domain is EAGVAQSPRYKIIEKRQSVAFWCNPISGHATLYWYQQILGQGPKLLIQFQNNGVVDDSQLPKDRFSAERLKGVDSTLKIQPAKLEDSAVYLCASRSQVNTEAFFGQGTRLTVV.

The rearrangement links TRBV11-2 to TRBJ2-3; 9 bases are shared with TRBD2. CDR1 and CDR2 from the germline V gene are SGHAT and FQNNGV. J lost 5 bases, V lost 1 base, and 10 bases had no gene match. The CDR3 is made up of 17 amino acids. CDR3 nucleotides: TGTGCCAGCAGCTTAGGTTGGTCTAGCGGGATGGAAGATACGCAGTATTTT. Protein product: CASSLGWSSGMEDTQYF.